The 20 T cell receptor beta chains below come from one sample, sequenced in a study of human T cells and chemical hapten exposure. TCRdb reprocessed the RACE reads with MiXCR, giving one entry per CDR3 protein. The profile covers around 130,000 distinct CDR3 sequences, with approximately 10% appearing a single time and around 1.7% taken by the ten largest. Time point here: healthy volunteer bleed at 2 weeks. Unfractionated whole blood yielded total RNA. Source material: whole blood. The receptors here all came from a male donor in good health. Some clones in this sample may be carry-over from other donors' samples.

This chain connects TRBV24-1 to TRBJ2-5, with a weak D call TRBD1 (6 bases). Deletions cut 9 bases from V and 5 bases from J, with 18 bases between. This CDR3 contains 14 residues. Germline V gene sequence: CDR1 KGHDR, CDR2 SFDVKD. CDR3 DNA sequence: TGTGCCACCGCAAAAGGGGGTTCGTCGGAGACCCAGTACTTC. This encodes CATAKGGSSETQYF.

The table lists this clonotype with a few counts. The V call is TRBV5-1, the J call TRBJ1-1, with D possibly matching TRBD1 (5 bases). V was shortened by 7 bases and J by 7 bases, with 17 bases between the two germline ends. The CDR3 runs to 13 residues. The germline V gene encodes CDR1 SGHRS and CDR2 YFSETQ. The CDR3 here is CASEAGSGGEAFF. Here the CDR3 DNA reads TGCGCCAGCGAAGCGGGCAGTGGGGGTGAAGCTTTCTTT.

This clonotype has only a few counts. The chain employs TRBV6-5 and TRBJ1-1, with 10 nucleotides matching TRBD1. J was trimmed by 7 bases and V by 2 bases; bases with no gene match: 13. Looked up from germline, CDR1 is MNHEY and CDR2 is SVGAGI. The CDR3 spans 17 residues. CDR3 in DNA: TGTGCCAGCAGTTACACACCTACTGGACAGGGGGATGGTGAAGCTTTCTTT. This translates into CASSYTPTGQGDGEAFF.

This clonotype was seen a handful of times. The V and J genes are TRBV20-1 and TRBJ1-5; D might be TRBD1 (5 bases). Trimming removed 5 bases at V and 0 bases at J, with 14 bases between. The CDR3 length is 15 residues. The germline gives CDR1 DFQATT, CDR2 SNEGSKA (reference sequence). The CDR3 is CSAVAGGNSNQPQHF. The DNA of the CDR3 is TGCAGTGCTGTGGCGGGGGGAAATAGCAATCAGCCCCAGCATTTT.

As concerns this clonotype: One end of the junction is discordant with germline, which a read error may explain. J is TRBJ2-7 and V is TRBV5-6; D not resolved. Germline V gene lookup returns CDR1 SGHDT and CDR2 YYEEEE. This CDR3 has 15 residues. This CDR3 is CASSPDGVSHYQQYF. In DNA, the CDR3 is TGTGCCAGCAGCCCGGATGGGGTTTCCCACTACCAGCAGTACTTC.

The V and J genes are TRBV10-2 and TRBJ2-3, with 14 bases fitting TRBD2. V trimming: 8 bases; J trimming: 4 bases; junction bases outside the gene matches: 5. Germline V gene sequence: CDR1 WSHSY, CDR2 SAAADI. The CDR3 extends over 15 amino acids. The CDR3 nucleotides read TGCGCCAGCGGGGGGACTAGCGGGAGCGCAGATACGCAGTATTTT. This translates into CASGGTSGSADTQYF.

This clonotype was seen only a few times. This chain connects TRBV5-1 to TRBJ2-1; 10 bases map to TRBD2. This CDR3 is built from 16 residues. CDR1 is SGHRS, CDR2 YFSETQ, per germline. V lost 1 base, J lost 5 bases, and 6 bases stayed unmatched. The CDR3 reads CASSLTPSGGHNEQFF. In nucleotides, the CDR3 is TGCGCCAGCAGCTTGACACCTAGCGGGGGCCACAATGAGCAGTTCTTC.

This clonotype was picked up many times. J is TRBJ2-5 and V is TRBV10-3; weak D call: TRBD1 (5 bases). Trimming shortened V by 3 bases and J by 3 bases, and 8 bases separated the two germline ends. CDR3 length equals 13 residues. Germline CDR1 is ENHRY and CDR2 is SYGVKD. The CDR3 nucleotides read TGTGCCATCAGTGAACAGGTGGAAGAGACCCAGTACTTC. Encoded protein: CAISEQVEETQYF.

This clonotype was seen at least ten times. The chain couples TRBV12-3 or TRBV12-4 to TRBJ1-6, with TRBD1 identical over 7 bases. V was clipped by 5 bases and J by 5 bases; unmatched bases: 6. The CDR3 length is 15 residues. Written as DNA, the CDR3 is TGTGCCAGCAGTGCGGACAGGACCAATAATTCACCCCTCCACTTT. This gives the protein CASSADRTNNSPLHF.

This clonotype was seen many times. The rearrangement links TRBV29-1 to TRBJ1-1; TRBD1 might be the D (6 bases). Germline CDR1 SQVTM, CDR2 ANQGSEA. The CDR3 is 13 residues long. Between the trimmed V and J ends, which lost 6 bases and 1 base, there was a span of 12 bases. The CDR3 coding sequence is TGCAGCGTGGCCGGACAGCCGAACACTGAAGCTTTCTTT. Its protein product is CSVAGQPNTEAFF. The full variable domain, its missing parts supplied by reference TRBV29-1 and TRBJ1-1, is SAVISQKPSRDICQRGTSLTIQCQVDSQVTMMFWYRQQPGQSLTLIATANQGSEATYESGFVIDKFPISRPNLTFSTLTVSNMSPEDSSIYLCSVAGQPNTEAFFGQGTRLTVV.

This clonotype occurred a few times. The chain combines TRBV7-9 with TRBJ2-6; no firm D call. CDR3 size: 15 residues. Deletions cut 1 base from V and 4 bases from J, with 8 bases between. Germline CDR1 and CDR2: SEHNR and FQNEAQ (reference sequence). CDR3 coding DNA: TGTGCCAGCAGCTTAGAAGTTCCGGGGGCCAACGTCCTGACTTTC. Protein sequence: CASSLEVPGANVLTF.

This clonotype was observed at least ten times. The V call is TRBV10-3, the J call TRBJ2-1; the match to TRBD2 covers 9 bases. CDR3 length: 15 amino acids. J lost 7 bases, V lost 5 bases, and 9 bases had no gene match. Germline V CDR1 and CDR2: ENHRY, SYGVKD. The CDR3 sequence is CAISPAGGSKNEQFF. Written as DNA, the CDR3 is TGTGCCATCAGTCCCGCGGGGGGGAGTAAGAATGAGCAGTTCTTC.

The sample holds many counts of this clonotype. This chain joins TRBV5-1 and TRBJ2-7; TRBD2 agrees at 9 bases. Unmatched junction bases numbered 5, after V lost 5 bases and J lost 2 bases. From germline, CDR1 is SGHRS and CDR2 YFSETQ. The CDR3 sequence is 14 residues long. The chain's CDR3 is CASRTGTSTYEQYF. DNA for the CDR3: TGCGCCAGCAGGACCGGGACTAGCACCTACGAGCAGTACTTC.

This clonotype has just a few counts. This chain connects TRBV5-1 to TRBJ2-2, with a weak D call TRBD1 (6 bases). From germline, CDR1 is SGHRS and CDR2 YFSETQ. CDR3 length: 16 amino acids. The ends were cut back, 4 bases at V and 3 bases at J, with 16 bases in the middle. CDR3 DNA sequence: TGCGCCAGCAGCGTCAGAACAGGGTCAGACACCGGGGAGCTGTTTTTT. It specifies CASSVRTGSDTGELFF. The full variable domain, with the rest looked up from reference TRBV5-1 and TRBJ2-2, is KAGVTQTPRYLIKTRGQQVTLSCSPISGHRSVSWYQQTPGQGLQFLFEYFSETQRNKGNFPGRFSGRQFSNSRSEMNVSTLELGDSALYLCASSVRTGSDTGELFFGEGSRLTVL.

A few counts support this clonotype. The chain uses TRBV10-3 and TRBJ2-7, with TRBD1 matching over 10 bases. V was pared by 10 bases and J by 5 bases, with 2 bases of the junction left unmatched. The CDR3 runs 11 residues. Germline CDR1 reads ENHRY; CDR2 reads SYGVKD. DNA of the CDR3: TGTGCCACCGGGACAGGGGACGAGCAGTACTTC. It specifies CATGTGDEQYF.

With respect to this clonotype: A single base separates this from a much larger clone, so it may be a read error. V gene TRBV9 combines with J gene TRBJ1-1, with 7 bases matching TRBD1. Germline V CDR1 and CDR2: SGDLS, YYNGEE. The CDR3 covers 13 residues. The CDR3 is CASSVTGATDAFF. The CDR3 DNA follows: TGTGCCAGCAGTGTAACAGGGGCGACTGACGCTTTCTTT.

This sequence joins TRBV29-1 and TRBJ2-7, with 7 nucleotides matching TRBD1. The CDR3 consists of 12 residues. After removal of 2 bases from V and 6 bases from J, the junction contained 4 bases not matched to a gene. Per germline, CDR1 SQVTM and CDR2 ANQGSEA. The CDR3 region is CSVEKGAGEQYF. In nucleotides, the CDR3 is TGCAGCGTTGAAAAGGGGGCGGGCGAGCAGTACTTC.

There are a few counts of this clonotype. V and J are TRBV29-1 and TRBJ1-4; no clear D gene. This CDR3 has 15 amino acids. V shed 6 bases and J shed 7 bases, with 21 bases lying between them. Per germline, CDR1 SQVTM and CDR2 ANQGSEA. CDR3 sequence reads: CSVAHSREATEKLFF. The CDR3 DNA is TGCAGCGTGGCCCATTCGAGGGAGGCTACTGAAAAACTGTTTTTT. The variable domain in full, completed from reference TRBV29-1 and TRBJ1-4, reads SAVISQKPSRDICQRGTSLTIQCQVDSQVTMMFWYRQQPGQSLTLIATANQGSEATYESGFVIDKFPISRPNLTFSTLTVSNMSPEDSSIYLCSVAHSREATEKLFFGSGTQLSVL.

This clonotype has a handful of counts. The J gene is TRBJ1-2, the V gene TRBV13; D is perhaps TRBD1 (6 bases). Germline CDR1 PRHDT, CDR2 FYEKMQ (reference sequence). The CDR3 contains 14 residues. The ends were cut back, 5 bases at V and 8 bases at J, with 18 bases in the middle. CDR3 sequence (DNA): TGTGCCAGCAGCGCCGGCAGGGGACCTTCGGGCTACACCTTC. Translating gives CASSAGRGPSGYTF.

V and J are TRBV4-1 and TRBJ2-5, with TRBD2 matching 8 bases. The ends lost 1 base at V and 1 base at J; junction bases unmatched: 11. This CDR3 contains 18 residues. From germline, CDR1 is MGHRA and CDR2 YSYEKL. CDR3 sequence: CASSQAPSGSIPQETQYF. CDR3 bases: TGCGCCAGCAGCCAAGCACCTAGCGGGTCAATTCCCCAAGAGACCCAGTACTTC.